The 27 T cell receptor beta chains listed next were all sequenced from one sample in a study of PD-1 blockade in classical Hodgkin lymphoma. The method was immunoSEQ multiplex PCR; TCRdb's version includes in-frame clones alone and lacks a portion of them. The sample has about 8,200 clones; roughly 84% are singletons. There was relapse after autologous stem cell transplantation in every patient, and there was variation in brentuximab vedotin exposure. CD8+ T cell isolation from thawed PBMCs was performed by magnetic negative selection. The source material was CD8+ T cells from blood, sampled at baseline. The source of these receptors is a human donor with classical Hodgkin lymphoma.

The gene calls are TRBV15 and TRBJ2-7; D unresolved. The V gene lost 3 bases and the J gene lost 0 bases, with 12 bases spanning the gap. The germline V gene encodes CDR1 LNHNV and CDR2 YYDKDF (reference sequence). The CDR3 sequence is 15 residues long. The CDR3 DNA is TGTGCCACCAGCAGTATGGGATCTGGCTCCTACGAGCAGTACTTC. Its translation is CATSSMGSGSYEQYF. The full variable domain, completed using reference TRBV15 and TRBJ2-7, is DAMVIQNPRYQVTQFGKPVTLSCSQTLNHNVMYWYQQKSSQAPKLLFHYYDKDFNNEADTPDNFQSRRPNTSFCFLDIRSPGLGDTAMYLCATSSMGSGSYEQYFGPGTRLTVT.

Remarks on this clone: A junction end diverges from the germline sequence, so it may reflect a read error. The chain is built from TRBV27 and TRBJ2-7, with unresolved D. The CDR3 contains 13 residues. The V gene's germline CDR1 is MNHEY and CDR2 SMNVEV (reference sequence). The CDR3 spells CASSSLLGENVDF. The CDR3 DNA follows: TGTGCCAGCAGTTCCCTTTTAGGAGAAAATGTGGACTTC.

This clone was detected once. The V and J genes are TRBV5-4 and TRBJ2-1, with TRBD2 identical over 9 bases. The CDR3 has 13 amino acids. Germline values: CDR1 SGHNT, CDR2 YYREEE (reference sequence). The trim removed 10 bases at V and 4 bases at J, leaving 6 bases unmatched. The CDR3 region has the DNA TGTGCCGGGGGTAGCGGGAGTTACAATGAGCAGTTCTTC. Translating it yields CAGGSGSYNEQFF.

By share, this clone ranks as medium-sized (0.01 to 0.1%). The chain carries TRBV18 and TRBJ1-2, with D hard to call. The CDR3 runs 14 residues. Looked up from germline, CDR1 is KGHSH and CDR2 is LQKENI. Trimming removed 3 bases at V and 6 bases at J, with 14 bases between. The chain's CDR3 is CASSPTVESNGYTF. DNA of the CDR3: TGTGCCAGCTCACCCACCGTCGAGTCGAATGGCTACACCTTC.

This chain connects TRBV7-3 to TRBJ2-7; 7 nucleotides align to TRBD2. The CDR3 totals 14 residues. The V gene's germline CDR1 is SGHTA and CDR2 FQGTGA. The ends lost 2 bases at V and 4 bases at J; junction bases unmatched: 5. The CDR3 DNA is TGTGCCAGCAGCTTAGGCGGGAGCGGGTACGAGCAGTACTTC. Protein sequence: CASSLGGSGYEQYF.

This chain uses TRBV30 with TRBJ1-1; no reliable D call. The CDR3 has 13 amino acids. Germline assignment: CDR1 GTSNPN and CDR2 SVGIG (reference sequence). V lost 4 bases to trimming and J lost 1 base, with 10 bases between them. CDR3 in amino acids: CAWTIMGNTEAFF. CDR3 in DNA: TGTGCCTGGACAATAATGGGGAACACTGAAGCTTTCTTT.

V usage is TRBV7-6 and J usage is TRBJ2-7; D not certain. Germline loops: CDR1 SGHVS, CDR2 FNYEAQ. The CDR3 runs to 13 residues. Deletions cut 5 bases from V and 4 bases from J, with 12 bases between. CDR3 nucleotide sequence: TGTGCCAGCAGCGCCATGGTAGATTACGAGCAGTACTTC. Amino acid sequence: CASSAMVDYEQYF.

V usage is TRBV6-1 and J usage is TRBJ2-7; 12 bases map to TRBD2. This CDR3 is 15 amino acids long. Germline CDR1 reads MNHNS; CDR2 reads SASEGT. V was pared by 5 bases and J by 3 bases, with 5 bases of the junction left unmatched. The CDR3 loop reads CASSSGLAGFYEQYF. In DNA form, the CDR3 reads TGTGCCAGCAGTTCTGGACTAGCGGGATTCTACGAGCAGTACTTC.

This chain links TRBV27 with TRBJ1-2, with D tentatively TRBD1 (6 bases). Germline CDR1 and CDR2: MNHEY and SMNVEV (reference sequence). Trimming shortened V by 7 bases and J by 3 bases, and 12 bases separated the two germline ends. The length of the CDR3 is 13 residues. DNA for the CDR3: TGTGCCAGCAAGGACCCAGGGGACTATGGCTACACCTTC. It translates to CASKDPGDYGYTF.

This chain's CDR3 is CAITSGQPSAGMNTEAFF. The CDR3 DNA follows: TGTGCCATCACGTCGGGACAGCCGAGTGCTGGGATGAACACTGAAGCTTTCTTT. The chain joins TRBV10-3 to TRBJ1-1, with 7 bases matching TRBD1. Per germline, CDR1 ENHRY and CDR2 SYGVKD. J lost 0 bases, V lost 7 bases, and 17 bases had no gene match. The CDR3 covers 18 residues.

This clone appeared once. CDR3 region: CASSPSISGEYEQYF. CDR3 sequence (DNA): TGTGCCAGCAGTCCCTCGATTAGCGGGGAATACGAGCAGTACTTC. The rearrangement joins TRBV27 to TRBJ2-7, with 8 nucleotides matching TRBD2. This CDR3 comprises 15 residues. Germline V gene data show CDR1 as MNHEY and CDR2 as SMNVEV (reference sequence). V lost 5 bases, J lost 4 bases, and 10 bases stayed unmatched.

The rearrangement uses TRBV19 and TRBJ1-1; D not resolved. This CDR3 is built from 15 residues. The V end lost 1 base, the J end lost 0 bases, and 9 bases lay between the germline ends. Germline values: CDR1 LNHDA, CDR2 SQIVND (reference sequence). The CDR3 DNA reads TGTGCCAGTAGTATAGCGCTGGGATTGAACACTGAAGCTTTCTTT. This sequence encodes CASSIALGLNTEAFF.

The V gene is TRBV28, the J gene TRBJ2-1; a possible D gene is TRBD2 (6 bases). The CDR3 totals 14 residues. Trimming took off 6 bases at V and 4 bases at J, with 13 bases between the two ends. The germline gives CDR1 MDHEN, CDR2 SYDVKM. CDR3 sequence reads: CASSPGTEYNEQFF. The CDR3 bases are TGTGCCAGCAGCCCCGGGACTGAGTACAATGAGCAGTTCTTC.

The gene calls are TRBV29-1 and TRBJ2-1, with 10 bases that match TRBD2. Germline CDR1 reads SQVTM; CDR2 reads ANQGSEA. After removal of 5 bases from V and 15 bases from J, the junction contained 7 bases not matched to a gene. This CDR3 comprises 11 residues. The CDR3 nucleotides read TGCAGCGTTTACTTAGCGGGAGGTCTGTTCTTC. Encoded protein: CSVYLAGGLFF.

This rearrangement joins TRBV7-9 to TRBJ2-7; D may be TRBD1 (6 bases). CDR3 length equals 15 residues. Trimming took off 0 bases at V and 2 bases at J, with 11 bases between the two ends. Germline-derived CDR1 and CDR2 are SEHNR and FQNEAQ (reference sequence). CDR3 bases: TGTGCCAGCAGCTTAGCAGCCGGGACAACCTACGAGCAGTACTTC. It yields the protein CASSLAAGTTYEQYF.

The V and J genes are TRBV27 and TRBJ1-1; D may be TRBD1 (5 bases). CDR3 length equals 15 residues. With 2 bases removed from V and 3 bases from J, the gap between germline ends came to 13 bases. The germline V gene encodes CDR1 MNHEY and CDR2 SMNVEV (reference sequence). The DNA for the CDR3 is TGTGCCAGCAGTTTAGGAATCGGGGGGGACACTGAAGCTTTCTTT. Its translation: CASSLGIGGDTEAFF.

This chain links TRBV11-2 with TRBJ2-7; 7 bases are a match to TRBD1. V gave up 5 bases and J gave up 4 bases; unmatched junction bases: 11. Germline V lookup: CDR1 SGHAT, CDR2 FQNNGV. The length of the CDR3 is 15 residues. The CDR3 DNA reads as TGTGCCAGCAGCATATCCCCGACAGGGTTTTACGAGCAGTACTTC. This codes for CASSISPTGFYEQYF.

V and J are TRBV5-1 and TRBJ2-1; 12 nucleotides line up with TRBD2. The V and J ends lost 4 bases and 3 bases, in that order; junction bases with no gene match: 2. CDR3 length: 15 residues. Germline V gene data show CDR1 as SGHRS and CDR2 as YFSETQ. CDR3 in amino acids: CASSKTSGGYNEQFF. The CDR3 DNA is TGCGCCAGCAGCAAGACTAGCGGGGGCTACAATGAGCAGTTCTTC.

J is TRBJ2-7 and V is TRBV27; TRBD2 agrees at 7 bases. Looked up from germline, CDR1 is MNHEY and CDR2 is SMNVEV (reference sequence). The V and J ends lost 7 bases and 3 bases, in that order; junction bases with no gene match: 6. The CDR3 spans 13 residues. CDR3 bases: TGTGCCAGCAAGGGCGGGAGTCTCTACGAGCAGTACTTC. It yields the protein CASKGGSLYEQYF.

The chain employs TRBV15 and TRBJ2-2; D gene unclear. CDR1 LNHNV and CDR2 YYDKDF come from the germline V gene (reference sequence). The CDR3 is 16 residues long. The germline V and J ends were trimmed by 4 bases and 0 bases, with 12 bases remaining between them. The chain's CDR3 is CATSNYVTANTGELFF. The CDR3 DNA follows: TGTGCCACCAGCAACTATGTGACGGCGAACACCGGGGAGCTGTTTTTT.

This clone is a singleton in its sample. V and J are TRBV27 and TRBJ2-1, with a possible D match to TRBD2 (7 bases). V shed 3 bases and J shed 7 bases, with 10 bases lying between them. The CDR3 sequence is 13 residues long. Germline lookup yields CDR1 MNHEY and CDR2 SMNVEV (reference sequence). CDR3 sequence: CASSLGGGNEQFF. The CDR3 DNA is TGTGCCAGCAGTTTGGGAGGGGGGAATGAGCAGTTCTTC.

This clone was seen once. V is TRBV28 and J is TRBJ2-1, with TRBD2 identical over 7 bases. The CDR3 contains 19 residues. CDR1 MDHEN and CDR2 SYDVKM come from the germline V gene. V dropped 5 bases and J dropped 5; count of bases not matched to a gene: 21. The CDR3 DNA follows: TGTGCCAGCAGTGGAGTACTAGCGTCGTCGGTAGAAGCCAACAATGAGCAGTTCTTC. Translating it yields CASSGVLASSVEANNEQFF.

This clone came up a few times. The chain combines TRBV5-6 with TRBJ1-1; D uncertain. V lost 2 bases and J 1 base, leaving 3 bases between the germline ends. This CDR3 comprises 12 residues. CDR1 is SGHDT and CDR2 is YYEEEE in the germline V gene. CDR3 bases: TGTGCCAGCAGCTTCCGGAACACTGAAGCTTTCTTT. This codes for CASSFRNTEAFF.

The genes are TRBV6-5 and TRBJ1-1; D is undetermined. This CDR3 region has 14 residues. Germline-derived CDR1 and CDR2 are MNHEY and SVGAGI. V dropped 6 bases and J dropped 1 base, with 12 bases sitting between them. The CDR3 spells CASSQLPPNTEAFF. DNA of the CDR3: TGTGCCAGCAGCCAACTACCCCCGAACACTGAAGCTTTCTTT.

This clone was counted a single time. The chain couples TRBV27 to TRBJ2-1, with a tentative D call TRBD1 (6 bases). V was pared by 3 bases and J by 7 bases, with 13 bases between. Germline loops: CDR1 MNHEY, CDR2 SMNVEV (reference sequence). The CDR3 sequence is 14 residues long. Here the CDR3 reads CASSFSTGRNEQFF. The CDR3 DNA is TGTGCCAGCAGTTTCTCAACAGGGCGGAATGAGCAGTTCTTC.

This sequence joins TRBV7-9 and TRBJ2-3; D possibly matches TRBD1 or TRBD2 (5 bases each). Germline V gene lookup returns CDR1 SEHNR and CDR2 FQNEAQ (reference sequence). V was shortened by 6 bases and J by 0 bases, with 13 bases between the two germline ends. This CDR3 has 15 amino acids. The CDR3 region is CASRSGTMSTDTQYF. The CDR3 DNA sequence: TGTGCCAGCAGATCCGGGACGATGAGCACAGATACGCAGTATTTT.

This clone was found a few times. CDR3 sequence (DNA): TGTGCCAGCAGCTTAATGCCAGGATCCTACGAGCAGTACTTC. This codes for CASSLMPGSYEQYF. The chain is built from TRBV7-9 and TRBJ2-7, with D unclear. The V end lost 2 bases, the J end lost 1 base, and 9 bases lay between the germline ends. The CDR3 spans 14 residues. Germline V gene sequence: CDR1 SEHNR, CDR2 FQNEAQ (reference sequence).